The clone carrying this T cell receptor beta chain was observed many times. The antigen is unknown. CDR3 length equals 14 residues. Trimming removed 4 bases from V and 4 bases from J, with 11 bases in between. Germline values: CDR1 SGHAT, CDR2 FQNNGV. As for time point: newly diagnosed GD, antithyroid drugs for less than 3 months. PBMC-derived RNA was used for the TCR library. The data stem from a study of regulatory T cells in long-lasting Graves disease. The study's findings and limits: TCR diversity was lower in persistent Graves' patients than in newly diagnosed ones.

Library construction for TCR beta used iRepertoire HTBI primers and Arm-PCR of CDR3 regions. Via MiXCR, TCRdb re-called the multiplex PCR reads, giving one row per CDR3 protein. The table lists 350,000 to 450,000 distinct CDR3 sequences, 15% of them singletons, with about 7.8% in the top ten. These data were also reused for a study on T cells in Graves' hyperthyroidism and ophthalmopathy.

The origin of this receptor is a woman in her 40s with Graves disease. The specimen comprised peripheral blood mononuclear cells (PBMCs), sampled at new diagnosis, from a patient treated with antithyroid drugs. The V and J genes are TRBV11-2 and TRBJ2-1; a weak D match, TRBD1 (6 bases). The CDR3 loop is CASSSWDKYNEQFF. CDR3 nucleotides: TGTGCCAGCAGCTCGTGGGACAAATACAATGAGCAGTTCTTC. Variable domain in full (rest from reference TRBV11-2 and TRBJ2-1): EAGVAQSPRYKIIEKRQSVAFWCNPISGHATLYWYQQILGQGPKLLIQFQNNGVVDDSQLPKDRFSAERLKGVDSTLKIQPAKLEDSAVYLCASSSWDKYNEQFFGPGTRLTVL.